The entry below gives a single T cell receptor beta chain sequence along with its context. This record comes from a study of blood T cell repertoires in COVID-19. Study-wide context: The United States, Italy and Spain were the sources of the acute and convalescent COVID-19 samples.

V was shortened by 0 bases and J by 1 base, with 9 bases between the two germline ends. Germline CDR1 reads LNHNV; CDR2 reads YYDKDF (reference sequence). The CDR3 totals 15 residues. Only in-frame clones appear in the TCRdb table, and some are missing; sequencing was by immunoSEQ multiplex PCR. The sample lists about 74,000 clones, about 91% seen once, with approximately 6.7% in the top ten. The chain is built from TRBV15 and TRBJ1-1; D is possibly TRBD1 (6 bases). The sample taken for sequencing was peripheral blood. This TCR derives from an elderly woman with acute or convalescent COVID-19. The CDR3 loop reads CATSRDSDRNTEAFF. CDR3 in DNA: TGTGCCACCAGCAGAGATTCGGACAGGAACACTGAAGCTTTCTTT. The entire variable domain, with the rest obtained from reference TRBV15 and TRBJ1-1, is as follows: DAMVIQNPRYQVTQFGKPVTLSCSQTLNHNVMYWYQQKSSQAPKLLFHYYDKDFNNEADTPDNFQSRRPNTSFCFLDIRSPGLGDTAMYLCATSRDSDRNTEAFFGQGTRLTVV.